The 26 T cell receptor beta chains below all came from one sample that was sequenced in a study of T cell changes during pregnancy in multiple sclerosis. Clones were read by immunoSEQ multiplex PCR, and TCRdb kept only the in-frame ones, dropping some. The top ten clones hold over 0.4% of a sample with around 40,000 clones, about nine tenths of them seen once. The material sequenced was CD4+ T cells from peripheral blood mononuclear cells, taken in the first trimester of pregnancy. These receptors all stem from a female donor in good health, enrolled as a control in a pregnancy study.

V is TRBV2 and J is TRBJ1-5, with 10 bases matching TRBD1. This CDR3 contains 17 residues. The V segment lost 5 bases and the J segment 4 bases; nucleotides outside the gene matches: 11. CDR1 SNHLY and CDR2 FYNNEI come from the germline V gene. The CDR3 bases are TGTGCCAGCAGTTCTGACAGGGGGCGCGGGGGGAATCAGCCCCAGCATTTT. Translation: CASSSDRGRGGNQPQHF.

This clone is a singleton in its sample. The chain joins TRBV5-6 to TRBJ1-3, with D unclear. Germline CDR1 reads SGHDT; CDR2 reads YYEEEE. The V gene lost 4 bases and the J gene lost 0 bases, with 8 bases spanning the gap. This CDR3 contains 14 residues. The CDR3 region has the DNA TGTGCCAGCAGCCCGAGGATCTCTGGAAACACCATATATTTT. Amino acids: CASSPRISGNTIYF.

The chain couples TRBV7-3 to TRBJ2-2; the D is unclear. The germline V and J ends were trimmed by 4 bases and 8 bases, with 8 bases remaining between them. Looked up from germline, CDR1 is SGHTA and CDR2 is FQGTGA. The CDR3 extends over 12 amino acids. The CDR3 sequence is CASSSPLGELFF. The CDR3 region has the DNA TGTGCCAGCAGCTCCCCCCTGGGGGAGCTGTTTTTT.

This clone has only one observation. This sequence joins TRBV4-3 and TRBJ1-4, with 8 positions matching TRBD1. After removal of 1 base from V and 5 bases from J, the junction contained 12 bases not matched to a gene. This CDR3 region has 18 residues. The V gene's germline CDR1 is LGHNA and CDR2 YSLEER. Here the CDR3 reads CASSQGSTGGVVNEKLFF. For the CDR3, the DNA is TGCGCCAGCAGCCAAGGCTCAACAGGGGGGGTGGTAAATGAAAAACTGTTTTTT.

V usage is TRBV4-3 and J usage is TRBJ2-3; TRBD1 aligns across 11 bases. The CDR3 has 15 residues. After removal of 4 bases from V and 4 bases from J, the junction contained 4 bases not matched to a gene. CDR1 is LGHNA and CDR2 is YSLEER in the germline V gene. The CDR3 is CASSRRDRGADTQYF. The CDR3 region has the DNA TGCGCCAGCAGCCGCCGGGACAGGGGGGCAGATACGCAGTATTTT.

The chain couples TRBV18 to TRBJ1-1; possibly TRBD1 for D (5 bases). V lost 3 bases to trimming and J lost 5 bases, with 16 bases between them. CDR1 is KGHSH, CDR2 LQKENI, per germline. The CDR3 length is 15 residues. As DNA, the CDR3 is TGTGCCAGCTCACCGGGGCAGGGCCGGGCGACTGAAGCTTTCTTT. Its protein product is CASSPGQGRATEAFF.

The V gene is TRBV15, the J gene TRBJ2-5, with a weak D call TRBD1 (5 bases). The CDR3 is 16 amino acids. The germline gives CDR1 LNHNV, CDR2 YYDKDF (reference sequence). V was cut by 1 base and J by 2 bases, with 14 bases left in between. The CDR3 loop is CATSRAGAVTQETQYF. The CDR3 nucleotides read TGTGCCACCAGCAGAGCTGGGGCGGTCACGCAAGAGACCCAGTACTTC. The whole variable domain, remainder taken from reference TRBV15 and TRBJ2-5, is DAMVIQNPRYQVTQFGKPVTLSCSQTLNHNVMYWYQQKSSQAPKLLFHYYDKDFNNEADTPDNFQSRRPNTSFCFLDIRSPGLGDTAMYLCATSRAGAVTQETQYFGPGTRLLVL.

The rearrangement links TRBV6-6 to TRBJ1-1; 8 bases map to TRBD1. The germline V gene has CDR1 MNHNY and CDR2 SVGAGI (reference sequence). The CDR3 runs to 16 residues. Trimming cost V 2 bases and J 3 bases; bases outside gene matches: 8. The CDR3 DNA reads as TGTGCCAGCAGTTACGGGCAGGGGGCGCGGGACACTGAAGCTTTCTTT. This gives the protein CASSYGQGARDTEAFF.

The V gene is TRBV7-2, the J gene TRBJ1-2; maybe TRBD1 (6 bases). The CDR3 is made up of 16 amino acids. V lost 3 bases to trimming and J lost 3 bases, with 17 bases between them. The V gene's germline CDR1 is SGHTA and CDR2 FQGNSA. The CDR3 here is CASSLGGQRGDYGYTF. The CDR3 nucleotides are TGTGCCAGCAGCTTGGGAGGACAGCGGGGGGACTATGGCTACACCTTC.

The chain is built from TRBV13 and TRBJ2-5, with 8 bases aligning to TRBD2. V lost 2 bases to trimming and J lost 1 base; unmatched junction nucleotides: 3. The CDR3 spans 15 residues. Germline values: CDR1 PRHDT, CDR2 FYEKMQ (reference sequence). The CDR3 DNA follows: TGTGCCAGCAGCTTACGCGGGGGGATCCAAGAGACCCAGTACTTC. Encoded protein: CASSLRGGIQETQYF.

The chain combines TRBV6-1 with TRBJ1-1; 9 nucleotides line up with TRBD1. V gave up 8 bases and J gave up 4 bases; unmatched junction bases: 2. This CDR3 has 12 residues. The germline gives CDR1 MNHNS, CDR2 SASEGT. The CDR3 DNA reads TGTGCCAGCGACAGGGGGGGCACTGAAGCTTTCTTT. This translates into CASDRGGTEAFF.

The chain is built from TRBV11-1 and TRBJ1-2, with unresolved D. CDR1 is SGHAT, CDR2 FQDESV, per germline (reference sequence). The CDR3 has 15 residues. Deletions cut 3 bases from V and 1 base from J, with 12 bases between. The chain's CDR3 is CASSFGQNDNYGYTF. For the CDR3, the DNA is TGTGCCAGCAGCTTTGGGCAGAATGATAACTATGGCTACACCTTC.

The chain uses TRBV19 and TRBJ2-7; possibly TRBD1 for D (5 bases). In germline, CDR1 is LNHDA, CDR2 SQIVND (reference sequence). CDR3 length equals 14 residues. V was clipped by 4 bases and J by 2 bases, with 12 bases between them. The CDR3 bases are TGTGCCAGTAGTAACCCCAGGGTTCCCTACGAGCAGTACTTC. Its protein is CASSNPRVPYEQYF.

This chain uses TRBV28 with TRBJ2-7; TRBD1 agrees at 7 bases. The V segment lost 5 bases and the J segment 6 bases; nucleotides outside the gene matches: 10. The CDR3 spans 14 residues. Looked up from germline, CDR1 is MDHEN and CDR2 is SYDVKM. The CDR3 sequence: CASSPSPRGREQYF. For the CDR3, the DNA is TGTGCCAGCAGTCCATCCCCAAGGGGGCGCGAGCAGTACTTC.

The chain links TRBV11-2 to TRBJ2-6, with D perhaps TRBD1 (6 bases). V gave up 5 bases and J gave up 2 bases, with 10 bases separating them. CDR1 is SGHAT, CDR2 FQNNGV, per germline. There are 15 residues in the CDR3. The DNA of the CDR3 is TGTGCCAGCAGCCACAGGGCAGCTGGGGCCAACGTCCTGACTTTC. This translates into CASSHRAAGANVLTF. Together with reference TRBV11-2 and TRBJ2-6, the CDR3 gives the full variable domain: EAGVAQSPRYKIIEKRQSVAFWCNPISGHATLYWYQQILGQGPKLLIQFQNNGVVDDSQLPKDRFSAERLKGVDSTLKIQPAKLEDSAVYLCASSHRAAGANVLTFGAGSRLTVL.

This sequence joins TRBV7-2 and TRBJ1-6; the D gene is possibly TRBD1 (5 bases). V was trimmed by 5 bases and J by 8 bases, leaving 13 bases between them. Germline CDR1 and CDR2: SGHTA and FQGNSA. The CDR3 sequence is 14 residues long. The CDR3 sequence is CASSPGQGYSPLHF. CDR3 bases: TGTGCCAGCAGCCCCGGGCAGGGCTATTCACCCCTCCACTTT.

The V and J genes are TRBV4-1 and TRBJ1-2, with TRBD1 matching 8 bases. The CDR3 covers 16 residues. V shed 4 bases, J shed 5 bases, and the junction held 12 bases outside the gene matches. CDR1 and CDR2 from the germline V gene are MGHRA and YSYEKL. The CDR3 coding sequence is TGCGCCAGCAGCCCCCCCGGAGCAGGGGGCATATATGGCTACACCTTC. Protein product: CASSPPGAGGIYGYTF.

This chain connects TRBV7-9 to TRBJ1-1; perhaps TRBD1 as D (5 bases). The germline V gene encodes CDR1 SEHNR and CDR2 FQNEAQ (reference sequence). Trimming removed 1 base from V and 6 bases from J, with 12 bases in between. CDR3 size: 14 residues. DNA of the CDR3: TGTGCCAGCAGCTTAGTACGGGGGGGAGCTGAAGCTTTCTTT. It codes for CASSLVRGGAEAFF.

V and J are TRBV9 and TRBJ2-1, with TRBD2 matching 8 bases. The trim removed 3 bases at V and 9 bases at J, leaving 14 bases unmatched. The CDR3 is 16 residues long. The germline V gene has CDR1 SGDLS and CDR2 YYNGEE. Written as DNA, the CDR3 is TGTGCCAGCAGCGCTATCGGCGGGGGGCCCCGTGGTGAGCAGTTCTTC. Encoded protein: CASSAIGGGPRGEQFF.

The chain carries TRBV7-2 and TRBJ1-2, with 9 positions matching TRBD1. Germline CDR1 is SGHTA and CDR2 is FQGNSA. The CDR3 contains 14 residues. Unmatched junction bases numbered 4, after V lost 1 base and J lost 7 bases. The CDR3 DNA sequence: TGTGCCAGCAGCTTAGAAACAGGGGGCTTTGGCTACACCTTC. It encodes CASSLETGGFGYTF.

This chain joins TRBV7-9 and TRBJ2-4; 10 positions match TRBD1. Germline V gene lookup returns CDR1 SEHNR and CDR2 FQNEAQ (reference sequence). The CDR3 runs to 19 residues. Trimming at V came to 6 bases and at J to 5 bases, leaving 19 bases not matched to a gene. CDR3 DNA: TGTGCCAGCAGTTTCATAGACAGGGGGCGGAAGGCTGCGGAAAACATTCAGTACTTC. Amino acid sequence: CASSFIDRGRKAAENIQYF.

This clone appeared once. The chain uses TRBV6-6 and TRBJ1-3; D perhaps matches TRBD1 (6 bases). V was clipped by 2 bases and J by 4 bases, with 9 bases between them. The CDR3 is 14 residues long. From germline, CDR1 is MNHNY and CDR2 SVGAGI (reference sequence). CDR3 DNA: TGTGCCAGCAGTTACACAGGGTACGGAAACACCATATATTTT. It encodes CASSYTGYGNTIYF.

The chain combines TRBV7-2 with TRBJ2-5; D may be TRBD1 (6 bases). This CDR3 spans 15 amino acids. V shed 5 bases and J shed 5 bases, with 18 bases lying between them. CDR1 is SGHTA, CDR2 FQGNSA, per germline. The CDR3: CASSRPTGVAETQYF. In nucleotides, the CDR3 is TGTGCCAGCAGCCGTCCGACAGGAGTGGCGGAGACCCAGTACTTC.

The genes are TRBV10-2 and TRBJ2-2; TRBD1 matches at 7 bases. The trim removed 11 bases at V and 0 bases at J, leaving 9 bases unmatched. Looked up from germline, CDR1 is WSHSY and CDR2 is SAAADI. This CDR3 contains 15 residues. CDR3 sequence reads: CAVHRTGANTGELFF. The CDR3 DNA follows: TGCGCCGTCCATCGAACAGGGGCGAACACCGGGGAGCTGTTTTTT.

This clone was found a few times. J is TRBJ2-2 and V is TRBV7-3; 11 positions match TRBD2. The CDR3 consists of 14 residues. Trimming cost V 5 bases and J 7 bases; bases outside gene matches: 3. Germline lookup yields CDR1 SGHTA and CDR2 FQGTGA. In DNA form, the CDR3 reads TGTGCCAGCAGCCGGGGGACTAGCGGCGGGGAGCTGTTTTTT. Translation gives CASSRGTSGGELFF.

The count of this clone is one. Here the CDR3 reads CASSLQQNNSPLHF. The CDR3 bases are TGTGCCAGCAGCTTACAACAGAATAATTCACCCCTCCACTTT. V is TRBV7-6 and J is TRBJ1-6; D unclear. V lost 2 bases to trimming and J lost 5 bases, with 7 bases between them. Germline V gives CDR1 SGHVS, CDR2 FNYEAQ. The length of the CDR3 is 14 residues.